This T cell receptor beta chain was sequenced for a study of blood T cell repertoires in COVID-19. As for the study in general: Acute and convalescent COVID-19 specimens originated in the United States, Italy and Spain. Nucleic acid was either cDNA or gDNA, and it came from T cells, B-cell-depleted T cells, or PBMCs.

CDR3 length: 19 amino acids. V shed 2 bases, J shed 0 bases, and the junction held 8 bases outside the gene matches. Germline V lookup: CDR1 SGHVS, CDR2 FNYEAQ. Libraries were prepared by immunoSEQ multiplex PCR; TCRdb keeps only in-frame clonotypes and omits some of them. The table shows 150,000 to 200,000 clones, with more than 80% occurring only once. The clonotype comes from a man aged 55 to 69 with acute or convalescent COVID-19. Sequenced: peripheral blood. This chain links TRBV7-6 with TRBJ2-1, with 12 bases lining up with TRBD1. The CDR3 sequence: CASSLRGQGAISSYNEQFF. CDR3 nucleotide sequence: TGTGCCAGCAGCTTAAGGGGACAGGGGGCTATTAGCTCCTACAATGAGCAGTTCTTC.